A single sample gave rise to the 18 T cell receptor beta chains below, sequenced in a study of molecular identifiers for immune sequencing clone quantification. TCRdb called the PCR reads again in MiXCR, with one record for every CDR3 protein. Of 460,000 or so distinct CDR3 sequences listed, roughly 25% are singletons. What was sequenced was naive CD8+ T cells from blood, with Jurkat cell RNA spiked in. Subset here: FACS-sorted CD8+CD4-CCR7+CD45RA+ naive T cells. The receptors shown here come from a human donor in good health. Some libraries in this study had Jurkat cell RNA spiked in.

This clonotype came up many times. The chain combines TRBV27 with TRBJ2-3, with 7 bases fitting TRBD1. Germline lookup yields CDR1 MNHEY and CDR2 SMNVEV (reference sequence). The CDR3 length is 16 residues. With V trimmed by 5 bases and J by 2 bases, 10 bases remained unmatched. The DNA of the CDR3 is TGTGCCAGCAGTCCGGAGACAGGGTTCGACACAGATACGCAGTATTTT. Its protein is CASSPETGFDTDTQYF.

In this sample, this clonotype turned up a few times. This rearrangement joins TRBV28 to TRBJ2-7; D remains unclear. Germline-derived CDR1 and CDR2 are MDHEN and SYDVKM. The CDR3 spans 14 residues. V was trimmed by 3 bases and J by 2 bases, leaving 11 bases between them. CDR3: CASSLEGSAYEQYF. The CDR3, as DNA: TGTGCCAGCAGTTTGGAAGGATCGGCCTACGAGCAGTACTTC.

This clonotype occurred a few times. The chain joins TRBV12-3 or TRBV12-4 to TRBJ2-1; the match to TRBD2 covers 9 bases. Trimming at V came to 3 bases and at J to 8 bases, leaving 5 bases not matched to a gene. The CDR3 runs 14 residues. The CDR3 coding sequence is TGTGCCAGCAGTTTGGTAGCGGGGGATGATGAGCAGTTCTTC. It translates to CASSLVAGDDEQFF.

V and J are TRBV12-3 or TRBV12-4 and TRBJ1-3, with 7 nucleotides matching TRBD1. The CDR3 length is 15 residues. V dropped 6 bases and J dropped 4; count of bases not matched to a gene: 9. The CDR3 DNA sequence: TGTGCCAGCAGCCAGGGGGGGGCGCGAGGAAACACCATATATTTT. Its protein is CASSQGGARGNTIYF.

V is TRBV7-2 and J is TRBJ2-7; 15 bases agree with TRBD2. The CDR3 extends over 18 amino acids. CDR1 and CDR2 from the germline V gene are SGHTA and FQGNSA. Unmatched junction bases numbered 11, after V lost 4 bases and J lost 4 bases. The CDR3 DNA follows: TGTGCCAGCAGCTCCGACCCTGGACTAGCGGGGGGGCTGTACGAGCAGTACTTC. Its protein product is CASSSDPGLAGGLYEQYF.

Turning to this clonotype: The CDR3 ends on some other residue instead of the conserved phenylalanine or tryptophan, so this is likely a read error. This chain's CDR3 is CSARDGVNTEAFV. The CDR3 DNA sequence: TGCAGTGCTAGAGATGGAGTGAACACTGAAGCTTTCGTT. The V call is TRBV20-1, the J call TRBJ1-1; D gene uncertain. The germline V gene has CDR1 DFQATT and CDR2 SNEGSKA (reference sequence). The CDR3 is made up of 13 amino acids. Trimming cost V 0 bases and J 0 bases, with 5 bases left between them.

Concerning this clonotype: The missing conserved phenylalanine or tryptophan at the end of this CDR3 makes a read error likely. The chain employs TRBV7-9 and TRBJ2-3; TRBD2 is a possible D gene (7 bases). The V gene's germline CDR1 is SEHNR and CDR2 FQNEAQ (reference sequence). CDR3 length: 16 residues. V lost 5 bases and J lost 1, with 16 bases in between. Here the CDR3 reads CASSIYGGRGTDTQYI. DNA for the CDR3: TGTGCCAGCAGCATATACGGGGGGCGCGGCACAGATACGCAGTATATT.

Regarding this clonotype: Being one base from a much bigger clone, this may be a read error. The chain uses TRBV12-3 or TRBV12-4 and TRBJ1-2; possibly TRBD1 for D (6 bases). This CDR3 is 13 amino acids long. With 5 bases removed from V and 9 bases from J, the gap between germline ends came to 16 bases. CDR3 region: CASSPISGDSYTF. CDR3 DNA sequence: TGTGCCAGCAGTCCTATCTCAGGGGATAGCTACACCTTC.

This clonotype was counted ten times or more. The rearrangement joins TRBV10-3 to TRBJ2-4; D gene uncertain. Trimming shortened V by 4 bases and J by 3 bases, and 10 bases separated the two germline ends. Germline V gives CDR1 ENHRY, CDR2 SYGVKD. The CDR3 has 14 amino acids. CDR3 nucleotides: TGTGCCATCAGTGCCGTGGGTAGCAAAAACATTCAGTACTTC. Amino acids: CAISAVGSKNIQYF.

Comment on this clonotype: The junction does not match germline at one end; this may be a read error. The chain recombines TRBV29-1 with TRBJ2-6, with a possible D match to TRBD1 (5 bases). The CDR3 extends over 14 amino acids. Germline CDR1 reads SQVTM; CDR2 reads ANQGSEA. As DNA, the CDR3 is TGCAGCGTTGTCTGGGAAGCTGGGGCCTACGTCCTGACTTTC. It yields the protein CSVVWEAGAYVLTF.

This clonotype has just a few counts. V and J are TRBV12-3 or TRBV12-4 and TRBJ2-2; 9 positions match TRBD2. The CDR3 sequence is 15 residues long. Trimming at V came to 7 bases and at J to 0 bases, leaving 3 bases not matched to a gene. The chain's CDR3 is CASIASGTNTGELFF. The DNA for the CDR3 is TGTGCCAGCATAGCTAGCGGGACGAACACCGGGGAGCTGTTTTTT.

This clonotype occurred a few times. The V call is TRBV2, the J call TRBJ2-7, with 8 bases aligning to TRBD2. CDR1 SNHLY and CDR2 FYNNEI come from the germline V gene. The CDR3 spans 15 residues. Trimming took 5 bases from V and 5 from J; bases not matched to a gene: 11. CDR3 sequence reads: CASSLSGGAGNEQYF. In nucleotides, the CDR3 is TGTGCCAGCAGTCTCAGCGGGGGCGCCGGGAACGAGCAGTACTTC.

This clonotype was detected only a few times. This sequence joins TRBV6-6 and TRBJ2-7; D is perhaps TRBD1 (6 bases). V gave up 5 bases and J gave up 4 bases, with 24 bases separating them. CDR3 length equals 17 residues. CDR1 and CDR2 from the germline V gene are MNHNY and SVGAGI (reference sequence). CDR3 sequence (DNA): TGTGCCAGCAGTCGAACCGGGACACCCCAAGCGTCATACGAGCAGTACTTC. Translated, it gives CASSRTGTPQASYEQYF.

The V gene is TRBV20-1, the J gene TRBJ2-7, with 7 bases aligning to TRBD2. CDR1 and CDR2 from the germline V gene are DFQATT and SNEGSKA (reference sequence). V lost 2 bases to trimming and J lost 2 bases; unmatched junction nucleotides: 3. This CDR3 has 13 residues. Written as DNA, the CDR3 is TGCAGTGCTAGACAGGGAGGGACCTACGAGCAGTACTTC. This translates into CSARQGGTYEQYF.

The DNA of the CDR3 is TGTGCCAGCAGTGAAGGGGGGAGCACAGATACGCAGTATTTT. It yields the protein CASSEGGSTDTQYF. The rearrangement uses TRBV6-1 and TRBJ2-3, with D possibly called TRBD1 or TRBD2 (5 bases each). The germline V gene encodes CDR1 MNHNS and CDR2 SASEGT. V was clipped by 1 base and J by 0 bases, with 5 bases between them. The CDR3 has 14 residues.

As regards this clonotype: The conserved phenylalanine or tryptophan normally closing the CDR3 is absent here, so this likely arose from a read error. This sequence joins TRBV24-1 and TRBJ2-3, with 7 bases fitting TRBD1. This CDR3 region has 17 residues. After removal of 3 bases from V and 2 bases from J, the junction contained 10 bases not matched to a gene. CDR1 is KGHDR, CDR2 SFDVKD, per germline. CDR3 region: CATSDGPRGPVTDTQYY. The CDR3 region has the DNA TGTGCCACCAGTGATGGGCCGAGGGGGCCCGTCACAGATACGCAGTATTAT.

In its sample, this clonotype was seen a few times. DNA of the CDR3: TGTGCCAGCAGTTTTGGCGGGATGGACATTCAGTACTTC. Translating it yields CASSFGGMDIQYF. This sequence joins TRBV27 and TRBJ2-4, with D perhaps TRBD2 (6 bases). CDR3 size: 13 residues. CDR1 and CDR2 (germline): MNHEY, SMNVEV (reference sequence). Trimming stripped 3 bases from V and 8 bases from J, with 11 bases between.

The V and J genes are TRBV27 and TRBJ2-1; D unclear. V was pared by 6 bases and J by 9 bases, with 24 bases between. CDR3 length equals 16 residues. Germline V gives CDR1 MNHEY, CDR2 SMNVEV (reference sequence). The CDR3 protein is CASSTYPLDSFSEQFF. Written as DNA, the CDR3 is TGTGCCAGCAGCACCTACCCTCTCGACTCATTTAGTGAGCAGTTCTTC.